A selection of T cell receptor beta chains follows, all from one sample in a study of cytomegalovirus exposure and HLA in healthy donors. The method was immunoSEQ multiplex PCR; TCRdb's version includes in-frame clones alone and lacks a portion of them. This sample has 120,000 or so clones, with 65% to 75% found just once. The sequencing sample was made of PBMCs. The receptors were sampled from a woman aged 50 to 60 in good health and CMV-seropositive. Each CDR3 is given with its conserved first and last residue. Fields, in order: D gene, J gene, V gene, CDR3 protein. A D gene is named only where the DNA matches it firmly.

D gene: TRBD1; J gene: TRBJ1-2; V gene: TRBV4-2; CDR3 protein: CASSQDLRGQNYGYTF
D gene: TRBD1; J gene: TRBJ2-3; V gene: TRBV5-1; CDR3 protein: CASSLGTGGLSTDTQYF
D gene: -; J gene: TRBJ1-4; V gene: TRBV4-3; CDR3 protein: CASSQDQGNNEKLFF
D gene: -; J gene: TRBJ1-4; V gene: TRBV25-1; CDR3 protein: CASSDPRRDNEKLFF
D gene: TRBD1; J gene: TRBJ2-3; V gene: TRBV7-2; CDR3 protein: CASSWRDRGQRPDRDTQYF
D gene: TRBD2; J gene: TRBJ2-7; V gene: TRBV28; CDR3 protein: CASFSPGLAGEQYF
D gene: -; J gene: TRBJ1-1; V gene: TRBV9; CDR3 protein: CASSEAGNLNTEAFF
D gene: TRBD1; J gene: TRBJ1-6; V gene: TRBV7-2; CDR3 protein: CASSLRDRAILDSPLHF
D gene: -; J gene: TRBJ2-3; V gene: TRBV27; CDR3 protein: CASSLVGVRTDTQYF
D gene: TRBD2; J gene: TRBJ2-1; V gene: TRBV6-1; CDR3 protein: CASSELREGNEQFF
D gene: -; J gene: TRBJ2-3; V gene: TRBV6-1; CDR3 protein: CASEGGGKITDTQYF
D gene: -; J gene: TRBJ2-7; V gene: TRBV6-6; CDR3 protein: CASSGMGGSYEQYF
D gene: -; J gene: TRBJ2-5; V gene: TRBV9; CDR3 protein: CASSLRGAGAMETQYF
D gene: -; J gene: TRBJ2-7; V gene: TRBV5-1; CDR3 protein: CASSFSGTSSYEQYF
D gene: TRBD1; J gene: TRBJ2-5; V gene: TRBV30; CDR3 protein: CAWSTGLTGSETQYF
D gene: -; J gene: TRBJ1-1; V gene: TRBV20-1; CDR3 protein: CSPAFLGEAFF
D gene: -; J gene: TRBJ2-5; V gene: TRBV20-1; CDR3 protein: CSALTEETQYF
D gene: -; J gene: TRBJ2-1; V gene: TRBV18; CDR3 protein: CASSPLTSEQFF
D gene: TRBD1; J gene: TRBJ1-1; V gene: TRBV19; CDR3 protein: CAIQGRAEAFF
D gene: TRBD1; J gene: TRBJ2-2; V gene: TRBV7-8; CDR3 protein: CASSLAGFIRGQTNTGELFF
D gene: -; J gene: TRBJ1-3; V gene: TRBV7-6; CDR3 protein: CASSSSQDSGNTIYF
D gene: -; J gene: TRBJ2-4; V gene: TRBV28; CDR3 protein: CASSLTAGLAKNIQYF
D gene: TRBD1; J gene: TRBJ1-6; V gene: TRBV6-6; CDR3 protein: CASSGGGLGSPLHF
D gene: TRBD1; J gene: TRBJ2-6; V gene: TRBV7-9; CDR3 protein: CASSLFVGQDISGANVLTF
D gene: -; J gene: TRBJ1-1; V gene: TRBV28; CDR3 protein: CASSFESMSGNTEAFF
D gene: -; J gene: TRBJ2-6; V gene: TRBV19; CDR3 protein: CASTRDYGANVLTF
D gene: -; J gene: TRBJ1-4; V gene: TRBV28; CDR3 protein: CASSPGRATNEKLFF
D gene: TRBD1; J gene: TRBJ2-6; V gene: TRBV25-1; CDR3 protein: CASSEDRGSGANVLTF
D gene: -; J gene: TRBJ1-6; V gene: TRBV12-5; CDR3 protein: CASGGVAGADNSPLHF
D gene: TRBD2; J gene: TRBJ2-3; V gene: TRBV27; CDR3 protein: CASLAGATDTQYF
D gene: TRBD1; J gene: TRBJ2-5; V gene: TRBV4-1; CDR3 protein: CASSQGTGWTQYF